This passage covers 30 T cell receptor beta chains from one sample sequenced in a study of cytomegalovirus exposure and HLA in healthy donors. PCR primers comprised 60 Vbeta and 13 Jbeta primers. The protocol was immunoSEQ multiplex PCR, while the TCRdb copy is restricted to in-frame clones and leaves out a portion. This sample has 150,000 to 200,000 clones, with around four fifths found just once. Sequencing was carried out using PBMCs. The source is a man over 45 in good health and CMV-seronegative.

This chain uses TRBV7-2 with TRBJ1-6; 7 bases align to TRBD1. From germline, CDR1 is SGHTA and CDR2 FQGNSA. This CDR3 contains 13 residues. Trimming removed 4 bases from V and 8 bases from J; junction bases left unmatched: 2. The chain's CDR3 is CASSSQGHSPLHF. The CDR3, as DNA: TGTGCCAGCAGCTCACAGGGGCATTCACCCCTCCACTTT.

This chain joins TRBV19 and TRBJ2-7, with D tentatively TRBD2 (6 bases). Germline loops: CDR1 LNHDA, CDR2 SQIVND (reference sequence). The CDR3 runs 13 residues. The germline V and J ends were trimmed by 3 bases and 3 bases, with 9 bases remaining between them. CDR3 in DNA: TGTGCCAGTAGTATCGGGACTTACTACGAGCAGTACTTC. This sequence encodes CASSIGTYYEQYF.

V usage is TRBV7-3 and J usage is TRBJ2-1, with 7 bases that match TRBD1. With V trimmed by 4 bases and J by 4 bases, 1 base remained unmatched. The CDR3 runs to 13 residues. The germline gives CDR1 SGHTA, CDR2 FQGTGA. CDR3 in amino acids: CASSSDRYNEQFF. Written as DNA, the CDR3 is TGTGCCAGCAGCTCGGACAGGTACAATGAGCAGTTCTTC.

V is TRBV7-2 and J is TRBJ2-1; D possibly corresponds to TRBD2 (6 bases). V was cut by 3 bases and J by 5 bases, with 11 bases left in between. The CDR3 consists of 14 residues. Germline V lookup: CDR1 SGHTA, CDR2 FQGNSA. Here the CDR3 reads CASSFAGSNNEQFF. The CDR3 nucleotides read TGTGCCAGCAGCTTTGCGGGGTCAAACAATGAGCAGTTCTTC.

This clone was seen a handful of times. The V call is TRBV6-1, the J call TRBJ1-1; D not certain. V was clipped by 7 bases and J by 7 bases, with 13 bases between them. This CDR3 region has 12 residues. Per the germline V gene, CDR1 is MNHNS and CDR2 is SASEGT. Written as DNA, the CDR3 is TGTGCCAGCACGGCTATACAGTATGAAGCTTTCTTT. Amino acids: CASTAIQYEAFF.

The chain's CDR3 is CASSLARTSGAGEFF. CDR3 bases: TGTGCCAGCAGCTTAGCCCGGACTAGCGGGGCAGGTGAGTTCTTC. The genes are TRBV7-2 and TRBJ2-1; 12 bases agree with TRBD2. The CDR3 length is 15 residues. Germline CDR1 and CDR2: SGHTA and FQGNSA. J lost 14 bases, V lost 0 bases, and 8 bases had no gene match.

CDR3 bases: TGCAGCGTTGTGTCAGTCGAGCAGTACTTC. The encoded protein is CSVVSVEQYF. The genes are TRBV29-1 and TRBJ2-7, with D hard to call. The length of the CDR3 is 10 residues. V was pared by 4 bases and J by 6 bases, with 7 bases between. The V gene's germline CDR1 is SQVTM and CDR2 ANQGSEA.

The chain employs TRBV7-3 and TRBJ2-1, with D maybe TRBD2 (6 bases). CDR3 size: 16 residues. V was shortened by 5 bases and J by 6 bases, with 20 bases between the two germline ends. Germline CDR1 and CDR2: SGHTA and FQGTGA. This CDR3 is CASSLAGRPPANEQFF. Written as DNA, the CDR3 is TGTGCCAGCAGCCTCGCGGGACGGCCTCCGGCCAATGAGCAGTTCTTC. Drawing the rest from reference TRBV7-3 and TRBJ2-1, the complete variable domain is GAGVSQTPSNKVTEKGKYVELRCDPISGHTALYWYRQSLGQGPEFLIYFQGTGAADDSGLPNDRFFAVRPEGSVSTLKIQRTERGDSAVYLCASSLAGRPPANEQFFGPGTRLTVL.

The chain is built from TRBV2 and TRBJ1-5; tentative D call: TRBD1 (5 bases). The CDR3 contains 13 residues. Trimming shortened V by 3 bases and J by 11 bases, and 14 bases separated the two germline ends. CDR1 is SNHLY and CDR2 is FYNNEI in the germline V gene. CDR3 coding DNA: TGTGCCAGCAGTGACGGGACTTTTGCGACCCAGCATTTT. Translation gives CASSDGTFATQHF.

In DNA form, the CDR3 reads TGTGCCAGCACCTCTTTGTTTGGGGCACAAGAGACCCAGTACTTC. It codes for CASTSLFGAQETQYF. The rearrangement links TRBV6-6 to TRBJ2-5, with D tentatively TRBD1 (5 bases). V gave up 7 bases and J gave up 2 bases, with 17 bases separating them. The CDR3 covers 15 residues. Germline V lookup: CDR1 MNHNY, CDR2 SVGAGI (reference sequence).

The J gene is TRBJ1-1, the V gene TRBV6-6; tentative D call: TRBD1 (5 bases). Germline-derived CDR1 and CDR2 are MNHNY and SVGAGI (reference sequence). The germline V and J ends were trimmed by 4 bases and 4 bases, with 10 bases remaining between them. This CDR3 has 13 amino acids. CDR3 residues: CASSSGRATEAFF. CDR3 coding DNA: TGTGCCAGCAGTTCAGGGAGGGCCACTGAAGCTTTCTTT.

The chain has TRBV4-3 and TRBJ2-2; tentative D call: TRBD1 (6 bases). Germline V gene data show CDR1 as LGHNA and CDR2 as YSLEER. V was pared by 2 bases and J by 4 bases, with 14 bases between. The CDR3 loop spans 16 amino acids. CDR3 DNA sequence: TGCGCCAGCAGCCAAACCGGGACAAGACCCACCGGGGAGCTGTTTTTT. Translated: CASSQTGTRPTGELFF.

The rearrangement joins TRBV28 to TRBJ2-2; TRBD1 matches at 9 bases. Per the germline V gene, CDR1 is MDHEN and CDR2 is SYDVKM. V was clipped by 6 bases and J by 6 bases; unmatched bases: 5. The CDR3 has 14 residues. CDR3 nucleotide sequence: TGTGCCAGCAGCAACAGGGGGCGTTCCGGGGAGCTGTTTTTT. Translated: CASSNRGRSGELFF.

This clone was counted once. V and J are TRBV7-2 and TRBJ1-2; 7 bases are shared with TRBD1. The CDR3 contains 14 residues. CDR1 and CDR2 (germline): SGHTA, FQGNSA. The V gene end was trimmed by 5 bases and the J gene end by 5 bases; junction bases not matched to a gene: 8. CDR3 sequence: CASSPRQGIYGYTF. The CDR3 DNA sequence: TGTGCCAGCAGCCCCAGACAGGGAATATATGGCTACACCTTC.

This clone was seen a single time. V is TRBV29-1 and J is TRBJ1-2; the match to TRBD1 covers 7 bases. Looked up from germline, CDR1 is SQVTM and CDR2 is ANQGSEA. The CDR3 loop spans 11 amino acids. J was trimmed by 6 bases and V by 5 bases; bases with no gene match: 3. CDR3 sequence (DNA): TGCAGCGTTCCCGGGACAGATGGCTACACCTTC. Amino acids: CSVPGTDGYTF.

CDR3 residues: CASSLRAGELFF. The DNA for the CDR3 is TGTGCCAGCAGCTTGAGGGCCGGGGAGCTGTTTTTT. The chain uses TRBV11-3 and TRBJ2-2, with D tentatively TRBD2 (5 bases). The V end was cut by 3 bases, the J end by 6 bases, with 5 bases between. Germline V gene sequence: CDR1 SGHNT, CDR2 YENEEA. This CDR3 spans 12 amino acids.

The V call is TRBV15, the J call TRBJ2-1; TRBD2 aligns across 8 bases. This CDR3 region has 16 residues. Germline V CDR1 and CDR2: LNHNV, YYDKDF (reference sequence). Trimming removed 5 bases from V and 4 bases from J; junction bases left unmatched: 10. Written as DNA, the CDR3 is TGTGCCACCAGCGGAAGTCGAGCGGGGGTGTACAATGAGCAGTTCTTC. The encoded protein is CATSGSRAGVYNEQFF.

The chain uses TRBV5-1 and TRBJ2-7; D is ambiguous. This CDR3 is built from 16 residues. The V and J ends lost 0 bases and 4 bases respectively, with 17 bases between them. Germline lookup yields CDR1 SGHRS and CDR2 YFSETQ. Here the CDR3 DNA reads TGCGCCAGCAGCTTGGATGGCAGGTCAGCCAGGTACGAGCAGTACTTC. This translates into CASSLDGRSARYEQYF. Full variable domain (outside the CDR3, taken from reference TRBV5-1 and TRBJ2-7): KAGVTQTPRYLIKTRGQQVTLSCSPISGHRSVSWYQQTPGQGLQFLFEYFSETQRNKGNFPGRFSGRQFSNSRSEMNVSTLELGDSALYLCASSLDGRSARYEQYFGPGTRLTVT.

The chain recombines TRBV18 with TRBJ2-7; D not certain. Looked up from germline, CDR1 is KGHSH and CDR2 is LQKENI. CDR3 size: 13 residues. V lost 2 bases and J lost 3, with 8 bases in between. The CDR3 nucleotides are TGTGCCAGCTCACCAAGTAGAAACTACGAGCAGTACTTC. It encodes CASSPSRNYEQYF.

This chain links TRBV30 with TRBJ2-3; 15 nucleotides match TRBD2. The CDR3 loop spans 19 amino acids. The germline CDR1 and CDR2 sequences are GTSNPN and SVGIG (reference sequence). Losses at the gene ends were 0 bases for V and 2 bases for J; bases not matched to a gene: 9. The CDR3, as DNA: TGTGCCTGGAGTGTTCTCAGGACTAGCGGGAGGGGAAACACAGATACGCAGTATTTT. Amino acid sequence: CAWSVLRTSGRGNTDTQYF.

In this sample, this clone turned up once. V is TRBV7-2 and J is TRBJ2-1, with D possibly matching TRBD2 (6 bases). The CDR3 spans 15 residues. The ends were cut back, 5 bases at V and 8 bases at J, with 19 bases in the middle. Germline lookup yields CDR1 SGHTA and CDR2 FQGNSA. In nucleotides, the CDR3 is TGTGCCAGCAGCCCAGGAATCGCGGGGCCCGATGAGCAGTTCTTC. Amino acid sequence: CASSPGIAGPDEQFF.

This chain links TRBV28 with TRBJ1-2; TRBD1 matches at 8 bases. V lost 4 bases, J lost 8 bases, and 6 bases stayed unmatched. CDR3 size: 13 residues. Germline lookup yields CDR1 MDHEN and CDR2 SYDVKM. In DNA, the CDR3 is TGTGCCAGCAGTTCAGGACAGGGTCAAGGCTACACCTTC. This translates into CASSSGQGQGYTF.

Here the CDR3 reads CASGSRGADTQYF. In DNA, the CDR3 is TGTGCTAGTGGTTCCAGGGGGGCGGATACGCAGTATTTT. The chain links TRBV12-5 to TRBJ2-3; perhaps TRBD1 as D (7 bases). Germline CDR1 and CDR2: LGHNT and FRNRAP. The germline V and J ends were trimmed by 4 bases and 6 bases, with 11 bases remaining between them. The CDR3 sequence is 13 residues long.

CDR3 DNA: TGTGCCAGCAGCGTAGTGGGACAGGGCTACACCTTC. This codes for CASSVVGQGYTF. The chain recombines TRBV9 with TRBJ1-2; 7 bases align to TRBD1. The CDR3 contains 12 residues. The germline gives CDR1 SGDLS, CDR2 YYNGEE. J lost 8 bases, V lost 0 bases, and 1 base had no gene match.

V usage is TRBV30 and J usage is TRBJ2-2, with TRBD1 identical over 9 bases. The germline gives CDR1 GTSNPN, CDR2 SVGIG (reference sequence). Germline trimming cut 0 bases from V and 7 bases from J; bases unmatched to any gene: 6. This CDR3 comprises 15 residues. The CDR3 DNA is TGTGCCTGGAGTGTAAGCGGGACAGGGATCGGGGAGCTGTTTTTT. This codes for CAWSVSGTGIGELFF.

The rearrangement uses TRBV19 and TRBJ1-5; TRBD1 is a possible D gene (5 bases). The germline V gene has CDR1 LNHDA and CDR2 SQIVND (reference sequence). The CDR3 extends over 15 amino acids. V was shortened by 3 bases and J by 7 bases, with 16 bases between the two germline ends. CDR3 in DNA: TGTGCCAGTAGTATGGGCAGGGCTATCGGCCAGCCCCAGCATTTT. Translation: CASSMGRAIGQPQHF.

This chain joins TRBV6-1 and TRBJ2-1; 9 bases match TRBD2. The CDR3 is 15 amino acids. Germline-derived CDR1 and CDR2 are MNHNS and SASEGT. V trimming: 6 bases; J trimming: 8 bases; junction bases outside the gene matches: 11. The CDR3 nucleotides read TGTGCCAGCAGCGAGGAGACTAGCGGACGACATGAGCAGTTCTTC. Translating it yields CASSEETSGRHEQFF.

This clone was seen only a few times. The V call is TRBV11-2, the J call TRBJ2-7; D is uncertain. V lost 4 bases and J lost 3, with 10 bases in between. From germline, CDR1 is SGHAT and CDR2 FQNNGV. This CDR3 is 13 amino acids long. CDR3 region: CASSSGRIYEQYF. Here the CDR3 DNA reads TGTGCCAGCAGCTCTGGCAGGATCTACGAGCAGTACTTC.

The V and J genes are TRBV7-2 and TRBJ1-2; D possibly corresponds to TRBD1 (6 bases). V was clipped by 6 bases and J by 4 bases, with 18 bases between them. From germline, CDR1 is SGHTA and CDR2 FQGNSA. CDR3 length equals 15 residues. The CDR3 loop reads CASRFAVGGRYGYTF. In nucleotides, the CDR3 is TGTGCCAGCAGGTTCGCGGTGGGGGGGCGCTATGGCTACACCTTC.

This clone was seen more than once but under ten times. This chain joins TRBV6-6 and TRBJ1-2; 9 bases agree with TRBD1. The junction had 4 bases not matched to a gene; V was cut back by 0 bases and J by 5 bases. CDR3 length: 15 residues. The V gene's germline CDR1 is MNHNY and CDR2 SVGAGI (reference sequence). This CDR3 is CASSYSTGGRYGYTF. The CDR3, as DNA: TGTGCCAGCAGTTACTCCACAGGGGGCAGGTATGGCTACACCTTC.